This T cell receptor (beta chain) was found in a study of blood T cell repertoires in COVID-19 (dated by TCRdb to the early 2020s). Some background on the complete study: The collaborator samples originated in the United States, Italy and Spain and spanned the acute and convalescent phases of COVID-19. Samples came from the ongoing ImmuneRACE study (first 160 participants) plus 1,254 subjects from 6 global collaborators. The repertoires were made available in a free public database intended to serve as a resource for research on the immune response to SARS-CoV-2. Where available, HLA class I and class II types were obtained from metadata supplied by the sample provider rather than from assay-based typing. Subjects who had been exposed to COVID-19, were actively infected with it, or had recovered from it provided the deeply sampled blood TCRbeta repertoires that made up the dataset. The material from the prospective study consisted of cDNA or gDNA derived from T cells, B-cell-depleted T cells, or PBMCs. Nearly every sample came with metadata listing a de-identified subject ID, COVID-19 status, age in years and sex. Summary of the overall study and its limitations: Clinical and demographic metadata were provided uncurated, with the amount varying by source and participant.

Turning to this clone: Its specific antigen is unknown. Per-base qualities were not stored, and no clone one base away is much larger.

The collaborating institutions used their own protocols to collect whole blood in K2EDTA tubes. For TCRbeta analysis, collaborators shipped samples as frozen whole blood, isolated PBMCs, or DNA extracted from either of those sample types. The immunoSEQ Assay, a bias-controlled multiplex PCR, was used to amplify TCRbeta CDR3 regions from genomic DNA. On the study's bioinformatics: The number of nucleated cells in each sample was estimated by amplification of reference gene primers within the assay. To quantify the absolute abundance of each unique TCRbeta CDR3 rearrangement, sequence reads were collapsed and filtered. For each sample, productive Simpson clonality was calculated by taking the square root of Simpson's diversity index across productive rearrangements. This immuneACCESS table, as held by TCRdb, lists in-frame sequences with V and J called but not all clones. Of the missing ones, under half trace to an unresolved V gene in checked studies; the others have no known cause. The V and J calls and clone size were taken over from that table, and D and trimming were inferred from the DNA. This sample holds about 230,000 clones; more than 65% were observed only once. 4% to 5.5% of the sample comes from the top ten.

The CDR3 runs 15 amino acids, cysteine and phenylalanine included. CDR3 DNA only is kept here, 45 bases in frame from base 1. The V end loses 5 bases and the J end loses 0 bases, and a stretch of 10 bases separates them. CDR1 and CDR2 were assigned from the germline V gene (reference sequence) as MNHEY and SMNVEV. This chain is built from TRBV27 and TRBJ1-4; the D gene is unclear. The sequence was obtained from a man aged 50-59 years with active or convalescent COVID-19. Sequencing input: peripheral blood. The DNA sequence is TGTGCCAGCAGTCCCTACAGAACAACTAATGAAAAACTGTTTTTT. It encodes CASSPYRTTNEKLFF.